Presented here are 7 T cell receptor beta chains from one specimen sequenced in a study of T cell repertoires in aging, cancer and after chemotherapy. TRB rearrangements spanning V, D and J were amplified using mixed TRB-A/B primers. MiXCR, applied by TCRdb to the multiplex PCR reads, yields one record per CDR3 protein. This sample has some 9,000 distinct CDR3 sequences; approximately 24% occur once, and the top ten carry roughly 2.6%. Peripheral blood genomic DNA, not sorted cells or RNA, was the template. Sequencing input: blood. Receptor source: a human donor in good health.

V and J are TRBV5-1 and TRBJ2-5; 7 nucleotides match TRBD1. The germline CDR1 and CDR2 sequences are SGHRS and YFSETQ. This CDR3 has 13 amino acids. J was trimmed by 1 base and V by 7 bases; bases with no gene match: 4. CDR3 nucleotides: TGCGCCAGCTCTCAGGGGGTCCAAGAGACCCAGTACTTC. Its protein product is CASSQGVQETQYF.

This clonotype is medium-sized in the sample. The rearrangement uses TRBV19 and TRBJ1-6, with D hard to call. Deletions cut 6 bases from V and 6 bases from J, with 15 bases between. The germline gives CDR1 LNHDA, CDR2 SQIVND (reference sequence). This CDR3 contains 15 residues. The CDR3, as DNA: TGTGCCAGTAGGGTCCCGGGAGGGCGTAATTCACCCCTCCACTTT. Protein product: CASRVPGGRNSPLHF.

V usage is TRBV6-1 and J usage is TRBJ2-1; D possibly corresponds to TRBD2 (6 bases). CDR3 length equals 14 residues. The V end was cut by 6 bases, the J end by 7 bases, with 16 bases between. Germline CDR1 and CDR2: MNHNS and SASEGT. Written as DNA, the CDR3 is TGTGCCAGCAGCCGGGACTCCAATCGGAATGAGCAGTTCTTC. Protein product: CASSRDSNRNEQFF.

The chain employs TRBV4-3 and TRBJ2-2, with D perhaps TRBD1 or TRBD2 (6 bases each). This CDR3 has 18 residues. Per the germline V gene, CDR1 is LGHNA and CDR2 is YSLEER. Trimming cost V 0 bases and J 0 bases, with 14 bases left between them. The CDR3 DNA is TGCGCCAGCAGCCAAGATATGGGGGGCGGCTCGAACACCGGGGAGCTGTTTTTT. This translates into CASSQDMGGGSNTGELFF.

The chain uses TRBV28 and TRBJ2-3; tentative D call: TRBD2 (6 bases). Trimming took 6 bases from V and 0 from J, leaving 16 bases between them. The V gene's germline CDR1 is MDHEN and CDR2 SYDVKM. The CDR3 length is 16 residues. The CDR3 DNA reads TGTGCCAGCAGACCGACTAGGGAGCGGAGCACAGATACGCAGTATTTT. The encoded protein is CASRPTRERSTDTQYF.

This clonotype counts as medium-sized (0.01 to 0.1%). The chain joins TRBV15 to TRBJ1-1; 7 bases line up with TRBD1. The CDR3 is made up of 14 amino acids. Unmatched junction bases numbered 6, after V lost 0 bases and J lost 8 bases. CDR1 is LNHNV, CDR2 YYDKDF, per germline (reference sequence). In DNA, the CDR3 is TGTGCCACCAGCAGAGAGGTGACAGGGACGGAAGCTTTCTTT. Translating gives CATSREVTGTEAFF.

The chain carries TRBV5-4 and TRBJ2-3; unclear D gene. The CDR3 covers 12 residues. Between the trimmed V and J ends, which lost 4 bases and 1 base, there was a span of 4 bases. Germline CDR1 SGHNT, CDR2 YYREEE (reference sequence). The CDR3 spells CASSRGTDTQYF. The CDR3 coding sequence is TGTGCCAGCAGCCGGGGCACAGATACGCAGTATTTT. The full variable domain, with the rest looked up from reference TRBV5-4 and TRBJ2-3, is ETGVTQSPTHLIKTRGQQVTLRCSSQSGHNTVSWYQQALGQGPQFIFQYYREEENGRGNFPPRFSGLQFPNYSSELNVNALELDDSALYLCASSRGTDTQYFGPGTRLTVL.